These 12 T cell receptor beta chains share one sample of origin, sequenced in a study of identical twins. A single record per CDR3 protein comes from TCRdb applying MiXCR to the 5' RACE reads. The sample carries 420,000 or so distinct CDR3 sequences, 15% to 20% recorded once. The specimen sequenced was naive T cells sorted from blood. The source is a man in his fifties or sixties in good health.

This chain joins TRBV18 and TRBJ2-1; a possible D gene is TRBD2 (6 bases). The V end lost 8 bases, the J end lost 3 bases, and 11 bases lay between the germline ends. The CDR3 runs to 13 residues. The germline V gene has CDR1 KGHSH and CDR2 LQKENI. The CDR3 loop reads CASGGTLYNEQFF. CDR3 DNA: TGTGCCAGCGGAGGGACTCTCTACAATGAGCAGTTCTTC.

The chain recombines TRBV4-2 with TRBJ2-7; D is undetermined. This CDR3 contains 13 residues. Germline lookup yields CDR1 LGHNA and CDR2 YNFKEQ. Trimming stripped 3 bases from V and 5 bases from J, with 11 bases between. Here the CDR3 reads CASSQDAGNEQYF. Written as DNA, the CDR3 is TGTGCCAGCAGCCAGGACGCTGGGAACGAGCAGTACTTC.

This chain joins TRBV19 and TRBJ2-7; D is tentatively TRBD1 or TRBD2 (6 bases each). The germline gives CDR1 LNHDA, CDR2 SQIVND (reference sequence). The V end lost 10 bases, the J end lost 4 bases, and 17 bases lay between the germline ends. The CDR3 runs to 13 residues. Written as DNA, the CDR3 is TGTGCCACCGGACCCGGGGGCAAATACGAGCAGTACTTC. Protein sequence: CATGPGGKYEQYF.

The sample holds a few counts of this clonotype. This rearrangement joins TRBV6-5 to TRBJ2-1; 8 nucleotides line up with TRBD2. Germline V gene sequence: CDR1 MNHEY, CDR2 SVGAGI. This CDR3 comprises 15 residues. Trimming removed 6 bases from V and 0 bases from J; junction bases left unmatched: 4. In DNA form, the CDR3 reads TGTGCCAGCAGCTTTACTAGCGGCTCCTACAATGAGCAGTTCTTC. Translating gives CASSFTSGSYNEQFF.

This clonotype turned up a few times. The CDR3 loop reads CASSITRTSGYNEQFF. CDR3 DNA: TGTGCCAGCAGTATAACTCGGACTAGCGGATACAATGAGCAGTTCTTC. The V and J genes are TRBV12-3 or TRBV12-4 and TRBJ2-1, with 10 bases fitting TRBD2. V lost 5 bases and J lost 4; bases outside the gene matches: 8. The CDR3 consists of 16 residues.

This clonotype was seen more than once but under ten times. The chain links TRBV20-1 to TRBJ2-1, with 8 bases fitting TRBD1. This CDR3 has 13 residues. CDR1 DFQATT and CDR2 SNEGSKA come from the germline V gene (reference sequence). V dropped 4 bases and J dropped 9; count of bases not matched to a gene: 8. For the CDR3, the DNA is TGCAGTGCTAAGGGACAGGTTAGTCGTGAGCAGTTCTTC. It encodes CSAKGQVSREQFF.

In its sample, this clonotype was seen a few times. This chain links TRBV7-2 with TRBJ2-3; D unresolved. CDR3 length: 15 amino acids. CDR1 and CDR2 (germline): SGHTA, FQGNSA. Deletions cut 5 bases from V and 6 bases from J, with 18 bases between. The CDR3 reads CASSPPPGGADTQYF. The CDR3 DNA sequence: TGTGCCAGCAGCCCACCCCCGGGTGGTGCGGATACGCAGTATTTT.

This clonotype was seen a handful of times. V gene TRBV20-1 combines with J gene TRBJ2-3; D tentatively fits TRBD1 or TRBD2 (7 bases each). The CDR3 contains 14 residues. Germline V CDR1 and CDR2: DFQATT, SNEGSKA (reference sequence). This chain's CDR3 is CKGALGAGADTQYF. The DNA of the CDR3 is TGCAAGGGGGCGTTGGGCGCGGGGGCAGATACGCAGTATTTT.

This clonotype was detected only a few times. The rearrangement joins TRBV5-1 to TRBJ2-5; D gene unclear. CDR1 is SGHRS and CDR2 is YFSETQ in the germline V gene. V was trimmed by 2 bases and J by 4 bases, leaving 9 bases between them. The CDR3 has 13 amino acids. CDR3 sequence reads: CASSLDWRETQYF. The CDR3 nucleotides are TGCGCCAGCAGCTTAGACTGGAGAGAGACCCAGTACTTC.

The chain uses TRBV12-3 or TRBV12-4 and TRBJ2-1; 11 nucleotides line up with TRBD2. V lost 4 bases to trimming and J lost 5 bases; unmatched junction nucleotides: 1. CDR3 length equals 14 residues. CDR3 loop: CASSWGLADNEQFF. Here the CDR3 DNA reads TGTGCCAGCAGTTGGGGACTAGCGGACAATGAGCAGTTCTTC.

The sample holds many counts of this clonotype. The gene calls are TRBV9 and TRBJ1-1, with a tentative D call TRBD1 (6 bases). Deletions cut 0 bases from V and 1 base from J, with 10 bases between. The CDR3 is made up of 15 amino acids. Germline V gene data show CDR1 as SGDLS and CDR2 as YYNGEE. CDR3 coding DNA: TGTGCCAGCAGCGTAGGAGGGGGAGAGAACACTGAAGCTTTCTTT. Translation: CASSVGGGENTEAFF.

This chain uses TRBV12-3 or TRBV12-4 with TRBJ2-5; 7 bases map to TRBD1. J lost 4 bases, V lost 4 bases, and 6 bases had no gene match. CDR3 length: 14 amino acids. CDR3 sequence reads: CASSSGTVAETQYF. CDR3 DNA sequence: TGTGCCAGCAGTTCTGGGACAGTCGCAGAGACCCAGTACTTC.